This section outlines one T cell receptor beta chain sequence together with its context. The primer mix had 60 V beta and 13 J beta primers. The assay was immunoSEQ multiplex PCR, and TCRdb's table has in-frame clones only and misses some. This table holds tens of thousands of clones, about four fifths found once. PBMC were collected before vaccination, two weeks after the third vaccination, and at progression. The CDR3 is made up of 15 amino acids. Trimming took off 2 bases at V and 5 bases at J, with 16 bases between the two ends. Germline CDR1 GTSNPN, CDR2 SVGIG (reference sequence). The data were obtained in a study of glioma-infiltrating T cells after dendritic cell vaccination.

The gene calls are TRBV30 and TRBJ2-1; the D gene is possibly TRBD2 (6 bases). This specimen consisted of blood, obtained before dendritic cell vaccination. The TCR was taken from a human donor with glioblastoma. CDR3 region: CAWSKKGLANNEQFF. The CDR3 coding sequence is TGTGCCTGGAGTAAAAAGGGACTGGCAAACAATGAGCAGTTCTTC.